A single sample is the source of the 29 T cell receptor beta chains below, sequenced in a study of blood T cell repertoires in COVID-19. The repertoire was sequenced with immunoSEQ multiplex PCR; TCRdb's copy has only in-frame clones and lacks some. The sample has some 83,000 clones; under 90% are singletons. The sequencing sample was made of peripheral blood. These receptors all stem from an older man with acute or convalescent COVID-19.

The chain is built from TRBV18 and TRBJ1-6; possibly TRBD1 for D (5 bases). Germline assignment: CDR1 KGHSH and CDR2 LQKENI. V was trimmed by 6 bases and J by 7 bases, leaving 28 bases between them. The CDR3 length is 19 residues. CDR3 DNA sequence: TGTGCCAGCTCTCGCCAACTCACTGGTCAGGGAGGCCTAAATTCACCCCTCCACTTT. Its translation: CASSRQLTGQGGLNSPLHF.

CDR3 residues: CASSFNMASFSEQYF. CDR3 nucleotides: TGTGCCAGCAGCTTTAATATGGCTAGCTTCTCCGAGCAGTACTTC. The chain recombines TRBV7-9 with TRBJ2-7; perhaps TRBD2 as D (5 bases). Looked up from germline, CDR1 is SEHNR and CDR2 is FQNEAQ (reference sequence). V was trimmed by 3 bases and J by 6 bases, leaving 18 bases between them. The length of the CDR3 is 15 residues.

The V gene is TRBV4-1, the J gene TRBJ2-2; D unresolved. Trimming stripped 0 bases from V and 0 bases from J, with 11 bases between. Germline values: CDR1 MGHRA, CDR2 YSYEKL. The CDR3 has 17 amino acids. CDR3 DNA: TGCGCCAGCAGCCAAGAGGCTCGACAAGCGAACACCGGGGAGCTGTTTTTT. Encoded protein: CASSQEARQANTGELFF.

This chain connects TRBV30 to TRBJ1-5, with a weak D call TRBD1 (6 bases). CDR3 length equals 16 residues. V was trimmed by 5 bases and J by 0 bases, leaving 17 bases between them. The germline CDR1 and CDR2 sequences are GTSNPN and SVGIG (reference sequence). CDR3 residues: CAWAVPGRGSNQPQHF. CDR3 DNA: TGTGCCTGGGCCGTACCCGGCAGGGGTAGCAATCAGCCCCAGCATTTT.

The CDR3 region has the DNA TGTGCCAGCAGCCAACGGACAGGGGGCGCCGATGAAAAACTGTTTTTT. This translates into CASSQRTGGADEKLFF. This chain joins TRBV4-2 and TRBJ1-4; 11 nucleotides align to TRBD1. The germline CDR1 and CDR2 sequences are LGHNA and YNFKEQ. This CDR3 spans 16 amino acids. V trimming: 2 bases; J trimming: 6 bases; junction bases outside the gene matches: 5.

In this sample, this clone turned up once. V is TRBV18 and J is TRBJ2-2, with 7 bases matching TRBD1. The J segment lost 0 bases and the V segment lost 6 bases, leaving 7 bases of the junction unmatched. The CDR3 has 16 residues. The germline V gene has CDR1 KGHSH and CDR2 LQKENI. DNA of the CDR3: TGTGCCAGCTCGCCAAATACAGGGGCGAACACCGGGGAGCTGTTTTTT. Encoded protein: CASSPNTGANTGELFF.

This CDR3 is CASSGRRGNYGYTF. The CDR3 bases are TGTGCCAGCAGCGGGCGCAGGGGTAACTATGGCTACACCTTC. V gene TRBV5-6 combines with J gene TRBJ1-2; D possibly corresponds to TRBD1 (6 bases). The CDR3 consists of 14 residues. V lost 4 bases to trimming and J lost 1 base, with 11 bases between them. Germline V CDR1 and CDR2: SGHDT, YYEEEE.

J is TRBJ2-2 and V is TRBV18, with 9 bases that match TRBD1. The CDR3 totals 14 residues. Germline loops: CDR1 KGHSH, CDR2 LQKENI. V dropped 3 bases and J dropped 6; count of bases not matched to a gene: 2. The DNA of the CDR3 is TGTGCCAGCTCACCGGGACAGGGCTCCGGGGAGCTGTTTTTT. Translating gives CASSPGQGSGELFF.

The CDR3 DNA is TGTGCCAGCACCTCAGGAGGGACAGGGATCCGGGATGGCTACACCTTC. It yields the protein CASTSGGTGIRDGYTF. This sequence joins TRBV28 and TRBJ1-2; TRBD1 matches at 9 bases. V lost 7 bases and J lost 6; bases outside the gene matches: 15. The CDR3 extends over 16 amino acids. Germline-derived CDR1 and CDR2 are MDHEN and SYDVKM.

This clone appeared once. J is TRBJ2-2 and V is TRBV6-6, with TRBD2 identical over 7 bases. From germline, CDR1 is MNHNY and CDR2 SVGAGI (reference sequence). The CDR3 extends over 15 amino acids. With V trimmed by 6 bases and J by 6 bases, 10 bases remained unmatched. CDR3 region: CASRPPGLLSGELFF. The CDR3 nucleotides read TGTGCCAGCAGACCCCCGGGACTACTATCCGGGGAGCTGTTTTTT.

As concerns this clone: This could be a read error, since a much larger clone is one nucleotide away. The J gene is TRBJ1-4, the V gene TRBV5-1; a weak D match, TRBD1 (6 bases). This CDR3 spans 15 amino acids. Trimming removed 4 bases at V and 0 bases at J, with 10 bases between. CDR1 and CDR2 from the germline V gene are SGHRS and YFSETQ. CDR3 bases: TGCGCCAGCAGCCCCCAGGGGACAACTAATGAAAAACTGTTTTTT. Translating gives CASSPQGTTNEKLFF.

The V and J genes are TRBV6-6 and TRBJ2-6; D gene unclear. Germline CDR1 reads MNHNY; CDR2 reads SVGAGI (reference sequence). V dropped 6 bases and J dropped 0 bases, with 9 bases sitting between them. This CDR3 comprises 15 residues. The CDR3 reads CASSPRGSGANVLTF. CDR3 nucleotide sequence: TGTGCCAGCAGCCCTCGCGGCTCTGGGGCCAACGTCCTGACTTTC.

The V and J genes are TRBV27 and TRBJ1-6, with D possibly matching TRBD1 (5 bases). This CDR3 contains 17 residues. CDR1 is MNHEY, CDR2 SMNVEV, per germline (reference sequence). Trimming removed 4 bases at V and 4 bases at J, with 17 bases between. As DNA, the CDR3 is TGTGCCAGCAGTTCCAGGAAGGCAGGGAAGTATAATTCACCCCTCCACTTT. Translation gives CASSSRKAGKYNSPLHF.

The chain joins TRBV9 to TRBJ2-1, with 11 bases fitting TRBD1. This CDR3 region has 16 residues. Germline V gene sequence: CDR1 SGDLS, CDR2 YYNGEE. J was trimmed by 3 bases and V by 3 bases; bases with no gene match: 5. The CDR3 DNA reads as TGTGCCAGCAGCGAGACCGGGACAGGGGGCTACAATGAGCAGTTCTTC. Translating gives CASSETGTGGYNEQFF.

The chain is built from TRBV7-9 and TRBJ2-3; the match to TRBD2 covers 9 bases. Germline V CDR1 and CDR2: SEHNR, FQNEAQ (reference sequence). This CDR3 comprises 17 residues. V was clipped by 4 bases and J by 1 base; unmatched bases: 9. CDR3 loop: CASSSPGLAVGTDTQYF. The DNA for the CDR3 is TGTGCCAGCAGCTCTCCGGGACTAGCCGTTGGCACAGATACGCAGTATTTT.

By sample share, this clone is medium-sized. V gene TRBV5-8 combines with J gene TRBJ1-2, with TRBD1 matching over 7 bases. Germline values: CDR1 SGHTS, CDR2 YDEGEE. Trimming at V came to 4 bases and at J to 5 bases, leaving 8 bases not matched to a gene. CDR3 size: 14 residues. In DNA, the CDR3 is TGTGCCAGCAGCCTCAGGGGGGTTGATTATGGCTACACCTTC. Protein product: CASSLRGVDYGYTF. Full variable domain (outside the CDR3, taken from reference TRBV5-8 and TRBJ1-2): EAGVTQSPTHLIKTRGQQATLRCSPISGHTSVYWYQQALGLGLQFLLWYDEGEERNRGNFPPRFSGRQFPNYSSELNVNALELEDSALYLCASSLRGVDYGYTFGSGTRLTVV.

The genes are TRBV7-3 and TRBJ1-3, with 7 nucleotides matching TRBD1. Trimming cost V 1 base and J 0 bases; bases outside gene matches: 0. Germline-derived CDR1 and CDR2 are SGHTA and FQGTGA. The CDR3 is 15 residues long. The CDR3 spells CASSLNRGSGNTIYF. CDR3 sequence (DNA): TGTGCCAGCAGCTTAAACAGGGGCTCTGGAAACACCATATATTTT.

This clone came up once. The gene calls are TRBV28 and TRBJ2-2; no firm D call. V was clipped by 6 bases and J by 0 bases, with 11 bases between them. CDR1 and CDR2 (germline): MDHEN, SYDVKM. The CDR3 length is 15 residues. The CDR3 DNA sequence: TGTGCCAGCAGGACTCCGGGTCCGAACACCGGGGAGCTGTTTTTT. Its protein is CASRTPGPNTGELFF.

This clone has a single count. The chain's CDR3 is CASSPAEDRLAQPQHF. Written as DNA, the CDR3 is TGTGCCAGCAGCCCCGCAGAAGACAGGCTAGCTCAGCCCCAGCATTTT. The genes are TRBV5-8 and TRBJ1-5; possible D gene TRBD1, 6 bases. Germline CDR1 is SGHTS and CDR2 is YDEGEE. The CDR3 contains 16 residues. Deletions cut 4 bases from V and 6 bases from J, with 20 bases between.

The chain links TRBV9 to TRBJ2-5, with 14 bases aligning to TRBD2. The germline V gene has CDR1 SGDLS and CDR2 YYNGEE. This CDR3 comprises 16 residues. Trimming took 4 bases from V and 5 from J; bases not matched to a gene: 7. DNA of the CDR3: TGTGCCAGCAGCTTGGGGACTAGCGGGAGTGGTGAGACCCAGTACTTC. As protein: CASSLGTSGSGETQYF.

This clone was seen a handful of times. The chain links TRBV24-1 to TRBJ1-3; D possibly corresponds to TRBD1 (6 bases). The CDR3 runs to 14 residues. V lost 3 bases and J 3 bases, leaving 8 bases between the germline ends. CDR1 KGHDR and CDR2 SFDVKD come from the germline V gene. DNA for the CDR3: TGTGCCACCAGTGATCCCAGGGGTGGAAACACCATATATTTT. Translated, it gives CATSDPRGGNTIYF.

The chain employs TRBV29-1 and TRBJ2-3; D is ambiguous. The germline CDR1 and CDR2 sequences are SQVTM and ANQGSEA. This CDR3 region has 12 residues. Trimming removed 7 bases from V and 2 bases from J, with 10 bases in between. CDR3: CSAGGNTDTQYF. The CDR3 DNA is TGCAGCGCCGGTGGTAACACAGATACGCAGTATTTT.

The chain is built from TRBV5-6 and TRBJ1-2; maybe TRBD1 (5 bases). Looked up from germline, CDR1 is SGHDT and CDR2 is YYEEEE. Trimming took 3 bases from V and 5 from J, leaving 14 bases between them. The CDR3 length is 14 residues. The CDR3 DNA sequence: TGTGCCAGCAGCTCGGGACTTTCCTCTTATGGCTACACCTTC. It encodes CASSSGLSSYGYTF.

This rearrangement joins TRBV7-3 to TRBJ2-7; possible D gene TRBD1, 6 bases. The V and J ends lost 1 base and 2 bases respectively, with 21 bases between them. From germline, CDR1 is SGHTA and CDR2 FQGTGA. The CDR3 has 18 residues. The CDR3 DNA reads as TGTGCCAGCAGCTTAATAGGGGGTCGTGAGACACGGGCCTACGAGCAGTACTTC. Translated: CASSLIGGRETRAYEQYF.

This clone was detected only a few times. The chain combines TRBV27 with TRBJ1-2; perhaps TRBD1 as D (5 bases). Trimming took 5 bases from V and 4 from J, leaving 14 bases between them. CDR1 is MNHEY and CDR2 is SMNVEV in the germline V gene (reference sequence). The length of the CDR3 is 14 residues. The CDR3 nucleotides read TGTGCCAGCAGTCCTCGACCAGGGATCTATGGCTACACCTTC. The encoded protein is CASSPRPGIYGYTF.

V usage is TRBV25-1 and J usage is TRBJ1-6; D not resolved. V was cut by 4 bases and J by 0 bases, with 7 bases left in between. The CDR3 length is 15 residues. Germline V lookup: CDR1 MGHDK, CDR2 SYGVNS. CDR3 in DNA: TGTGCCAGCAGTGGACTGAGCTCCTATAATTCACCCCTCCACTTT. Its protein product is CASSGLSSYNSPLHF.

The V gene is TRBV30, the J gene TRBJ1-2; possibly TRBD1 for D (6 bases). Per germline, CDR1 GTSNPN and CDR2 SVGIG (reference sequence). V lost 3 bases, J lost 0 bases, and 11 bases lay in between. The CDR3 has 14 residues. The CDR3 DNA is TGTGCCTGGAGAAACAGGGCGGCTAACTATGGCTACACCTTC. Translating gives CAWRNRAANYGYTF.

The gene calls are TRBV28 and TRBJ1-1; no clear D. The CDR3 consists of 13 residues. Deletions cut 4 bases from V and 2 bases from J, with 8 bases between. Germline V gene lookup returns CDR1 MDHEN and CDR2 SYDVKM. The CDR3 region has the DNA TGTGCCAGCAGTTATAAGCCTAACACTGAAGCTTTCTTT. It codes for CASSYKPNTEAFF.

Only a few counts were recorded for this clone. The chain employs TRBV6-5 and TRBJ2-1; 12 nucleotides line up with TRBD2. Germline assignment: CDR1 MNHEY and CDR2 SVGAGI. The CDR3 covers 15 residues. With V trimmed by 0 bases and J by 10 bases, 4 bases remained unmatched. The CDR3: CASSYSGLAGREQFF. CDR3 DNA: TGTGCCAGCAGTTACTCAGGACTAGCGGGAAGGGAGCAGTTCTTC.